These T cell receptor beta chains were read from a single sample in a study of blood T cells in healthy people across ages. TCRdb re-analysed the 5' RACE reads in MiXCR, keeping a single row per CDR3 protein. The sample holds roughly 730,000 distinct CDR3 sequences; more than 55% are singletons and the top ten take roughly 24%. What was sequenced was blood. Source of these receptors: a man aged 40-49 years in good health. CDR3s include the opening cysteine and the closing phenylalanine or tryptophan. Fields, in order: CDR3 length, D gene, V gene, clone size, J gene, CDR3 protein, CDR3 DNA. A D gene is named only where the DNA matches it firmly. Clone size is stated in some rows and not others, as once, few, many or a class when expanded.

>14|NA|TRBV9|NA|TRBJ2-5
CASSAGLAVETQYF
TGTGCCAGCAGCGCGGGTCTAGCAGTGGAGACCCAGTACTTC
>16|TRBD1|TRBV7-9|NA|TRBJ2-1
CASSGQQGSSYNEQFF
TGTGCCAGCAGCGGGCAACAGGGGTCCTCCTACAATGAGCAGTTCTTC
>14|TRBD1|TRBV6-6|NA|TRBJ2-7
CASSTGDRIYEQYF
TGTGCCAGCAGTACTGGGGACAGAATCTACGAGCAGTACTTC
>14|TRBD1|TRBV15|NA|TRBJ1-2
CATWTGGKDYGYTF
TGTGCCACGTGGACAGGGGGAAAGGACTATGGCTACACCTTC
>15|NA|TRBV27|NA|TRBJ2-2
CASSLVQVSPGELFF
TGTGCCAGCAGTTTAGTGCAGGTCTCTCCCGGGGAGCTGTTTTTT
>14|NA|TRBV7-2|NA|TRBJ1-4
CACSLARTAQKLFF
TGTGCCTGCAGCTTAGCCCGGACAGCCCAAAAACTGTTTTTT
>16|NA|TRBV7-3|once|TRBJ2-2
CASSFRPRELTGELFF
TGTGCCAGCAGCTTCAGACCCCGAGAACTCACCGGGGAGCTGTTTTTT
>14|NA|TRBV27|NA|TRBJ2-1
CASSQDGTYNEQFF
TGTGCCAGCAGTCAGGACGGAACCTACAATGAGCAGTTCTTC
>11|NA|TRBV20-1|NA|TRBJ2-1
CSASKGNEQFF
TGCAGTGCTAGTAAGGGGAATGAGCAGTTCTTC
>18|NA|TRBV6-1|NA|TRBJ2-3
CASSPLVLGTTSTDTQYF
TGTGCCAGCAGCCCGCTTGTTTTGGGGACAACTAGCACAGATACGCAGTATTTT
>14|TRBD1|TRBV5-1|NA|TRBJ2-7
CASSLRGTAYEQYF
TGCGCCAGCAGCTTGAGAGGGACAGCCTACGAGCAGTACTTC
>14|TRBD1|TRBV4-3|few|TRBJ2-7
CASSAGTGPYEQYF
TGCGCCAGCAGCGCCGGGACAGGACCCTACGAGCAGTACTTC
>12|NA|TRBV28|many|TRBJ2-1
CASSLLVAGQFF
TGTGCCAGCAGTTTATTGGTGGCAGGGCAGTTCTTC
>14|TRBD2|TRBV20-1|NA|TRBJ2-7
CSARVLAGSYEQYF
TGCAGTGCTAGGGTCCTAGCGGGGTCCTACGAGCAGTACTTC
>15|TRBD1|TRBV3-1|few|TRBJ2-2
CASSTKDRAGGELFF
TGTGCCAGCAGCACAAAAGACAGGGCGGGCGGGGAGCTGTTTTTT
>17|TRBD2|TRBV20-1|NA|TRBJ2-7
CSARDIGRLAGIYEQYF
TGCAGTGCTAGAGACATTGGTCGACTAGCGGGCATCTACGAGCAGTACTTC
>14|NA|TRBV5-1|NA|TRBJ2-1
CAGSSYRTYNEQFF
TGCGCCGGCAGCTCATACAGGACCTACAATGAGCAGTTCTTC
>15|NA|TRBV7-3|NA|TRBJ2-7
CASSADGTPWDEQYF
TGTGCCAGCAGCGCGGATGGGACCCCCTGGGACGAGCAGTACTTC
>16|NA|TRBV10-3|NA|TRBJ2-1
CAISETSTSSYNEQFF
TGTGCCATCAGTGAGACTAGTACGAGCTCCTACAATGAGCAGTTCTTC
>13|NA|TRBV20-1|NA|TRBJ2-1
CSARARGSDEQFF
TGCAGTGCTAGAGCCAGGGGATCGGATGAGCAGTTCTTC